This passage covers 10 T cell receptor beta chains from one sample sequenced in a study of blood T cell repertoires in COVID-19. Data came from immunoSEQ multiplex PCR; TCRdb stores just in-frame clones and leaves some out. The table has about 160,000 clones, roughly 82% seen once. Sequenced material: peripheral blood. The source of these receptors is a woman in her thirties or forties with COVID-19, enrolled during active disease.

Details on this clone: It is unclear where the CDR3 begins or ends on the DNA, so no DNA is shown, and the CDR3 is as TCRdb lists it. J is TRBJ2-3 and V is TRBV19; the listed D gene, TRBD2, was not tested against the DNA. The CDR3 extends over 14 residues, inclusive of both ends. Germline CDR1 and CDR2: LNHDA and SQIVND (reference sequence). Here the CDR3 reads CASSTSAGEAPQYF.

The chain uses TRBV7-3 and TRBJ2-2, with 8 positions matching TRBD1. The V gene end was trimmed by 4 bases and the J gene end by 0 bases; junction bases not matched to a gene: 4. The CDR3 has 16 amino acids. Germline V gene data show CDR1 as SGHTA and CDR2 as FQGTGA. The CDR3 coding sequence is TGTGCCAGCAGCTCGATGACAGGGGCGAACACCGGGGAGCTGTTTTTT. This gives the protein CASSSMTGANTGELFF.

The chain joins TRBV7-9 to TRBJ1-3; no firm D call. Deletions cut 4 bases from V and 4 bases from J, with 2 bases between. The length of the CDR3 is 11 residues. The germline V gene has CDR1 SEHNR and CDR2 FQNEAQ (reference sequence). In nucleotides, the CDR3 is TGTGCCAGCAGCTCAGGAAACACCATATATTTT. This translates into CASSSGNTIYF.

The DNA for the CDR3 is TGTGCCAGCAGTCCGGCGGAACAGGGGACTTTTGGCTATGGCTACACCTTC. Amino acid sequence: CASSPAEQGTFGYGYTF. This sequence joins TRBV27 and TRBJ1-2; 7 nucleotides line up with TRBD1. Germline V CDR1 and CDR2: MNHEY, SMNVEV (reference sequence). This CDR3 is 17 amino acids long. The ends lost 5 bases at V and 4 bases at J; junction bases unmatched: 16.

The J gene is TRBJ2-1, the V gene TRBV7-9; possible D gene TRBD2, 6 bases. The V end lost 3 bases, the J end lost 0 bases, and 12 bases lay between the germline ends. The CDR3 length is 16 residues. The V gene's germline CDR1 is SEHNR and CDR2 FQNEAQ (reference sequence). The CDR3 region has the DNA TGTGCCAGCAGCTTCCTTAGCGGAAGCTCCTACAATGAGCAGTTCTTC. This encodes CASSFLSGSSYNEQFF.

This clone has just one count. CDR3 nucleotides: TGTGCCAGCAGCTGGACAGAATCTAGCAATCAGCCCCAGCATTTT. It is translated as CASSWTESSNQPQHF. This chain connects TRBV2 to TRBJ1-5, with D maybe TRBD1 (6 bases). The V end was cut by 6 bases, the J end by 0 bases, with 12 bases between. Looked up from germline, CDR1 is SNHLY and CDR2 is FYNNEI. CDR3 size: 15 residues. The variable domain in full, completed from reference TRBV2 and TRBJ1-5, reads EPEVTQTPSHQVTQMGQEVILRCVPISNHLYFYWYRQILGQKVEFLVSFYNNEISEKSEIFDDQFSVERPDGSNFTLKIRSTKLEDSAMYFCASSWTESSNQPQHFGDGTRLSIL.

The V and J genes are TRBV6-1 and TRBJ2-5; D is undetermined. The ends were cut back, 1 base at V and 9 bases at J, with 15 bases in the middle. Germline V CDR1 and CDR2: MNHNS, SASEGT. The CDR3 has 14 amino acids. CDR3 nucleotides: TGTGCCAGCAGTGAAGGATACCGAGGTATGGCCCAGTACTTC. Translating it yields CASSEGYRGMAQYF.

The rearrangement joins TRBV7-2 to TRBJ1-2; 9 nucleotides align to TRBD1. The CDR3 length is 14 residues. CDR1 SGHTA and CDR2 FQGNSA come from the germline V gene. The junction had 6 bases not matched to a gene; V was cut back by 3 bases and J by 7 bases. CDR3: CASSFKGQGSGYTF. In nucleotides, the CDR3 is TGTGCCAGCAGCTTCAAGGGACAGGGAAGTGGCTACACCTTC.

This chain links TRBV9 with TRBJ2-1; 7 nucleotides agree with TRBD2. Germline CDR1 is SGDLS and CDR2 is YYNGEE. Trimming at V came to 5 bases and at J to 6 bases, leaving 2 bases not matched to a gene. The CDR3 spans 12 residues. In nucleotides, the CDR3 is TGTGCCAGCAGTGGGGGGGGCAATGAGCAGTTCTTC. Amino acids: CASSGGGNEQFF.

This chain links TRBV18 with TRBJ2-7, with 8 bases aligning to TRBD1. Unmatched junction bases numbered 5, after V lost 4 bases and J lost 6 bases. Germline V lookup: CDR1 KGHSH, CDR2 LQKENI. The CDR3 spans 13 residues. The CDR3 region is CASSRVDRGEQYF. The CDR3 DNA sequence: TGTGCCAGCTCACGGGTTGACAGGGGCGAGCAGTACTTC.